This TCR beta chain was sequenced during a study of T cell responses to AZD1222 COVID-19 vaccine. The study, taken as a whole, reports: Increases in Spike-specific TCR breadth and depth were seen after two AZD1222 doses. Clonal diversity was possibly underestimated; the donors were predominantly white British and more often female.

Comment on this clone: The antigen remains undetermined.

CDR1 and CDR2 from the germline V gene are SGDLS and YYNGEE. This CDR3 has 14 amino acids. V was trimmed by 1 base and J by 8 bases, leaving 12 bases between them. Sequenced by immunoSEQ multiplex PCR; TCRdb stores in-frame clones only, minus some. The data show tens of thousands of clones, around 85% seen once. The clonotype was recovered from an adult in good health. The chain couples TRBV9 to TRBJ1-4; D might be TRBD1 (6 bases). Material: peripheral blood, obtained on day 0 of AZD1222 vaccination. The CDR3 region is CASSVNLQGEKLFF. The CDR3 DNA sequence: TGTGCCAGCAGCGTAAACCTACAGGGCGAAAAACTGTTTTTT.